These 26 T cell receptor beta chains were sequenced from one sample in a study of neurological immune-mediated disorders. TCRdb passed the 5' RACE reads through MiXCR, listing each CDR3 protein once. The sample comprises approximately 60,000 distinct CDR3 sequences, less than 5% of which are singletons, and 2.9% rests with the top ten. The sequenced sample was PBMCs. The receptors stem from a man aged 50 to 59 with multiple sclerosis.

The rearrangement uses TRBV12-3 or TRBV12-4 and TRBJ1-1; D is perhaps TRBD1 (5 bases). The CDR3 is 14 residues long. Trimming left V 5 bases short and J 2 bases short, with 12 bases between. The chain's CDR3 is CASSHNQGNTEAFF. In DNA, the CDR3 is TGTGCCAGCAGTCACAATCAGGGTAACACTGAAGCTTTCTTT.

This clonotype has ten or more counts. The V call is TRBV10-2, the J call TRBJ2-3, with D possibly being TRBD1 or TRBD2 (6 bases each). The germline gives CDR1 WSHSY, CDR2 SAAADI. V was trimmed by 10 bases and J by 0 bases, leaving 11 bases between them. CDR3 size: 13 residues. CDR3 amino acids: CATQGGSTDTQYF. CDR3 in DNA: TGCGCCACCCAAGGGGGGAGCACAGATACGCAGTATTTT.

Ten or more counts support this clonotype. The chain joins TRBV18 to TRBJ2-6, with D perhaps TRBD1 (5 bases). CDR1 and CDR2 (germline): KGHSH, LQKENI. The CDR3 has 16 residues. V was trimmed by 5 bases and J by 0 bases, leaving 11 bases between them. As DNA, the CDR3 is TGTGCCAGCTCAAACGTGACAGCCTCTGGGGCCAACGTCCTGACTTTC. As protein: CASSNVTASGANVLTF.

The table lists this clonotype with a few counts. The V call is TRBV21-1, the J call TRBJ1-4; the table's TRBD1 call for D was not verified on the DNA. TRBV21-1 is designated a pseudogene. CDR3 size: 12 residues. The CDR3 DNA sequence: TGTGGCTTCGACAGGTCAAATGAAAAACTGTTTTTT. Protein sequence: CGFDRSNEKLFF.

This clonotype was detected only a few times. This may arise from a read error, as a much more abundant clone is one base away. The V and J genes are TRBV20-1 and TRBJ1-1; TRBD1 might be the D (5 bases). V was shortened by 3 bases and J by 6 bases, with 14 bases between the two germline ends. Germline V gives CDR1 DFQATT, CDR2 SNEGSKA (reference sequence). The CDR3 loop spans 13 amino acids. DNA for the CDR3: TGCAGTGCTAGCCGCACGACAGCTCCTGAAGCTTTCTTT. This encodes CSASRTTAPEAFF.

Many counts were recorded for this clonotype. The J gene is TRBJ1-3, the V gene TRBV3-1; the D is unclear. Trimming removed 0 bases from V and 7 bases from J, with 7 bases in between. The length of the CDR3 is 13 residues. In germline, CDR1 is LGHDT, CDR2 YNNKEL (reference sequence). CDR3 nucleotide sequence: TGTGCCAGCAGCCAAGATCTTAAGAACACCATATATTTT. Its protein product is CASSQDLKNTIYF.

This clonotype was counted many times. J is TRBJ1-3 and V is TRBV20-1, with TRBD1 as a possible D gene (6 bases). Germline V CDR1 and CDR2: DFQATT, SNEGSKA (reference sequence). The CDR3 is 15 residues long. V lost 4 bases and J 4 bases, leaving 17 bases between the germline ends. CDR3 sequence: CSAKGTHLGGNTIYF. The DNA of the CDR3 is TGCAGTGCTAAAGGGACACACCTTGGGGGAAACACCATATATTTT.

This clonotype occurred many times. CDR3 amino acids: CASSLSQSGDTQYF. CDR3 bases: TGTGCCAGCAGCTTAAGCCAGTCCGGGGATACGCAGTATTTT. V is TRBV7-3 and J is TRBJ2-3; D is uncertain. Per germline, CDR1 SGHTA and CDR2 FQGTGA. This CDR3 region has 14 residues. V lost 1 base and J 6 bases, leaving 11 bases between the germline ends. Together with reference TRBV7-3 and TRBJ2-3, the CDR3 gives the full variable domain: GAGVSQTPSNKVTEKGKYVELRCDPISGHTALYWYRQSLGQGPEFLIYFQGTGAADDSGLPNDRFFAVRPEGSVSTLKIQRTERGDSAVYLCASSLSQSGDTQYFGPGTRLTVL.

This clonotype showed up many times. The rearrangement joins TRBV29-1 to TRBJ2-1, with a tentative D call TRBD2 (5 bases). Trimming removed 1 base at V and 7 bases at J, with 14 bases between. The CDR3 consists of 14 residues. Germline V lookup: CDR1 SQVTM, CDR2 ANQGSEA. The CDR3 nucleotides read TGCAGCGTTGAAGGAAGCGGATTAGGGAATGAGCAGTTCTTC. This sequence encodes CSVEGSGLGNEQFF.

This clonotype was detected ten times or more. This chain connects TRBV3-1 to TRBJ2-7; TRBD1 might be the D (5 bases). The germline CDR1 and CDR2 sequences are LGHDT and YNNKEL (reference sequence). This CDR3 region has 17 residues. V was clipped by 0 bases and J by 4 bases, with 19 bases between them. In nucleotides, the CDR3 is TGTGCCAGCAGCCAAGAATCCGGTGGTGCAGGGCGATACGAGCAGTACTTC. Its protein is CASSQESGGAGRYEQYF.

This clonotype was observed at least ten times. The V and J genes are TRBV29-1 and TRBJ2-7; D perhaps matches TRBD2 (5 bases). Germline assignment: CDR1 SQVTM and CDR2 ANQGSEA. The CDR3 consists of 12 residues. Trimming took off 0 bases at V and 3 bases at J, with 6 bases between the two ends. The CDR3 DNA is TGCAGCGTTGAAGAACGGGACTACGAGCAGTACTTC. Protein: CSVEERDYEQYF.

This clonotype was seen repeatedly, ten times or more. The rearrangement links TRBV24-1 to TRBJ1-1; unclear D gene. Germline loops: CDR1 KGHDR, CDR2 SFDVKD. The CDR3 sequence is 13 residues long. V was cut by 3 bases and J by 2 bases, with 6 bases left in between. The CDR3 region is CATSDAANTEAFF. The CDR3 nucleotides read TGTGCCACCAGTGATGCAGCAAACACTGAAGCTTTCTTT.

This clonotype was counted at least ten times. J is TRBJ1-1 and V is TRBV29-1, with a tentative D call TRBD1 (6 bases). This CDR3 comprises 13 residues. Per germline, CDR1 SQVTM and CDR2 ANQGSEA. Trimming shortened V by 4 bases and J by 12 bases, and 21 bases separated the two germline ends. CDR3 in DNA: TGCAGCGTTGCCCCGCGGGGGGCGGCTTTGTCTTTCTTT. It codes for CSVAPRGAALSFF. Using reference TRBV29-1 and TRBJ1-1 for the parts outside the CDR3, the full variable domain is SAVISQKPSRDICQRGTSLTIQCQVDSQVTMMFWYRQQPGQSLTLIATANQGSEATYESGFVIDKFPISRPNLTFSTLTVSNMSPEDSSIYLCSVAPRGAALSFFGQGTRLTVV.

Ten or more counts support this clonotype. V and J are TRBV9 and TRBJ2-7; D may correspond to TRBD1 or TRBD2 (5 bases each). The V end lost 4 bases, the J end lost 0 bases, and 17 bases lay between the germline ends. The CDR3 is 16 amino acids. CDR1 and CDR2 (germline): SGDLS, YYNGEE. The CDR3 DNA follows: TGTGCCAGCAGCCCCACCGGGACCGCGAGCTCCTACGAGCAGTACTTC. This translates into CASSPTGTASSYEQYF.

This clonotype appeared many times. The chain links TRBV5-1 to TRBJ2-7; tentative D call: TRBD1 (8 bases). V was clipped by 3 bases and J by 3 bases, with 13 bases between them. Germline CDR1 and CDR2: SGHRS and YFSETQ. The CDR3 runs to 14 residues. The CDR3 DNA sequence: TGCGCCAGCAGCTACACAGGGGGGGACTACGAGCAGTACTTC. This codes for CASSYTGGDYEQYF.

J is TRBJ2-3 and V is TRBV6-5; TRBD1 matches at 8 bases. Unmatched junction bases numbered 6, after V lost 5 bases and J lost 2 bases. The CDR3 loop spans 15 amino acids. From germline, CDR1 is MNHEY and CDR2 SVGAGI. The CDR3 here is CASSNTGGYTDTQYF. The CDR3 region has the DNA TGTGCCAGCAGTAATACAGGGGGATACACAGATACGCAGTATTTT.

The sample holds many counts of this clonotype. The chain recombines TRBV5-1 with TRBJ2-3; maybe TRBD2 (6 bases). The CDR3 has 14 residues. Germline V gives CDR1 SGHRS, CDR2 YFSETQ. The germline V and J ends were trimmed by 3 bases and 3 bases, with 11 bases remaining between them. For the CDR3, the DNA is TGCGCCAGCAGCTCCGCGGGAAGGACAGATACGCAGTATTTT. It specifies CASSSAGRTDTQYF.

In this sample, this clonotype turned up a few times. At one end the junction does not follow the germline gene, possibly because of a read error. The V and J genes are TRBV5-5 and TRBJ1-5, with D tentatively TRBD1 (5 bases). Germline V gene sequence: CDR1 SGHKS, CDR2 YYEKEE (reference sequence). The length of the CDR3 is 13 residues. DNA of the CDR3: TGTGCCAGCAGCCGCGGGGGTAATCAGCCCCAGAATTTT. This encodes CASSRGGNQPQNF.

This clonotype was seen many times. This sequence joins TRBV5-1 and TRBJ1-2; no definite D call. Germline lookup yields CDR1 SGHRS and CDR2 YFSETQ. The CDR3 is 14 amino acids. V lost 0 bases, J lost 5 bases, and 11 bases lay in between. CDR3 bases: TGCGCCAGCAGCTTGGACGGGAACATTTATGGCTACACCTTC. It specifies CASSLDGNIYGYTF.

This clonotype was counted ten times or more. The chain uses TRBV21-1 and TRBJ1-5. TRBV21-1 is flagged as a pseudogene. The CDR3 runs 13 residues. The DNA of the CDR3 is TGTGCCAGCAGCAAAGGTGGCAATCAGCCCCAGCATTTT. Translation gives CASSKGGNQPQHF.

This clonotype has a count of ten or more. The chain joins TRBV7-3 to TRBJ2-1; 8 positions agree with TRBD2. The trim removed 1 base at V and 8 bases at J, leaving 7 bases unmatched. Germline V gene lookup returns CDR1 SGHTA and CDR2 FQGTGA. CDR3 length: 15 residues. The DNA of the CDR3 is TGTGCCAGCAGCTTAATTGCGGGAGGCAGCGATGAGCAGTTCTTC. Its translation: CASSLIAGGSDEQFF.

The table lists this clonotype with many counts. The rearrangement links TRBV20-1 to TRBJ2-3, with 7 bases aligning to TRBD2. The CDR3 consists of 18 residues. Germline CDR1 reads DFQATT; CDR2 reads SNEGSKA (reference sequence). V lost 3 bases and J lost 4; bases outside the gene matches: 19. In DNA form, the CDR3 reads TGCAGTGCTAGGGCCGGGACTAACAGAGGGCTCGAGGCAGATACGCAGTATTTT. Translated, it gives CSARAGTNRGLEADTQYF.

The sample holds many counts of this clonotype. The chain carries TRBV6-1 and TRBJ2-7; 8 nucleotides line up with TRBD2. The CDR3 consists of 15 residues. Germline CDR1 reads MNHNS; CDR2 reads SASEGT. Trimming cost V 8 bases and J 0 bases; bases outside gene matches: 9. The chain's CDR3 is CASESSGTSSYEQYF. The CDR3 DNA is TGTGCCAGCGAGAGTTCGGGGACTAGCTCCTACGAGCAGTACTTC.

This clonotype was recorded once. The CDR3 does not end in the conserved phenylalanine or tryptophan, so this is likely a read error. CDR3 bases: TGTGCCAGTAATAACGGGGGGGCAGATACGCAGTATCTT. It codes for CASNNGGADTQYL. The V and J genes are TRBV19 and TRBJ2-3; 8 bases match TRBD2. V dropped 7 bases and J dropped 4; count of bases not matched to a gene: 4. This CDR3 comprises 13 residues. Germline V gene data show CDR1 as LNHDA and CDR2 as SQIVND (reference sequence).

This clonotype was seen many times. The chain joins TRBV7-9 to TRBJ1-2; a weak D match, TRBD1 (6 bases). The CDR3 covers 14 residues. V lost 6 bases, J lost 6 bases, and 17 bases lay in between. Germline loops: CDR1 SEHNR, CDR2 FQNEAQ (reference sequence). The CDR3 DNA reads as TGTGCCAGCAGAGGGACATCCGATAAGGATGGCTACACCTTC. Translating gives CASRGTSDKDGYTF.

The chain is built from TRBV5-1 and TRBJ2-6; 9 nucleotides align to TRBD1. This CDR3 region has 18 residues. The J segment lost 0 bases and the V segment lost 0 bases, leaving 4 bases of the junction unmatched. Per the germline V gene, CDR1 is SGHRS and CDR2 is YFSETQ. CDR3 protein: CASSLGDRVNSGANVLTF. In DNA, the CDR3 is TGCGCCAGCAGCTTGGGGGACAGGGTGAACTCTGGGGCCAACGTCCTGACTTTC.